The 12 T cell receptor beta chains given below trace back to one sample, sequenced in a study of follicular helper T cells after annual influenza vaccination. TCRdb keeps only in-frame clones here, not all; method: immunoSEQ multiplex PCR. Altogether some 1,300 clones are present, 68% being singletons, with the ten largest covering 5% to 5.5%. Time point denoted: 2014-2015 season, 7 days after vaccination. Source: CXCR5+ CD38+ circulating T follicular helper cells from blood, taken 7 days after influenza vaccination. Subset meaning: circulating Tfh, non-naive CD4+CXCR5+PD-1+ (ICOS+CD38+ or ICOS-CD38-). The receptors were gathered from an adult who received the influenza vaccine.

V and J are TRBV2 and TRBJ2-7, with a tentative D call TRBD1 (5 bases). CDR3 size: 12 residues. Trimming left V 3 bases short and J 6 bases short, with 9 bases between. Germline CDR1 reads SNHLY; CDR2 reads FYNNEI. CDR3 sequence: CASSEERGEQYF. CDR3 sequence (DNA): TGTGCCAGCAGTGAGGAAAGGGGCGAGCAGTACTTC. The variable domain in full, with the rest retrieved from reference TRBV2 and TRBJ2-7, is EPEVTQTPSHQVTQMGQEVILRCVPISNHLYFYWYRQILGQKVEFLVSFYNNEISEKSEIFDDQFSVERPDGSNFTLKIRSTKLEDSAMYFCASSEERGEQYFGPGTRLTVT.

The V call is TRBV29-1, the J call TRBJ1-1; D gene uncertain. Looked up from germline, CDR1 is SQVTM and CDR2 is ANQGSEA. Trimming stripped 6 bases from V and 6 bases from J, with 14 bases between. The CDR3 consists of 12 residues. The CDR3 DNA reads TGCAGCGTGACGACGGGGAAGCCTGAAGCTTTCTTT. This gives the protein CSVTTGKPEAFF.

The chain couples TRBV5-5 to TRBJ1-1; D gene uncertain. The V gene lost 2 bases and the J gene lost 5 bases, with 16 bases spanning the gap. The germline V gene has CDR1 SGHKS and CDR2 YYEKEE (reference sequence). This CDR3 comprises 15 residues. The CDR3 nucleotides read TGTGCCAGCAGCTTTATGGCCGGGAGAGGTACTGAAGCTTTCTTT. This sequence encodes CASSFMAGRGTEAFF.

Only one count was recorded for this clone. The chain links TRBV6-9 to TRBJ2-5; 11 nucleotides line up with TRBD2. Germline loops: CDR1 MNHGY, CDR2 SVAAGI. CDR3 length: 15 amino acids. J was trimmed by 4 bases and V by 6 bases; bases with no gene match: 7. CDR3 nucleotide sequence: TGTGCCAGCAGGTCTAGCGGGGGGAGTGGAGAGACCCAGTACTTC. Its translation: CASRSSGGSGETQYF.

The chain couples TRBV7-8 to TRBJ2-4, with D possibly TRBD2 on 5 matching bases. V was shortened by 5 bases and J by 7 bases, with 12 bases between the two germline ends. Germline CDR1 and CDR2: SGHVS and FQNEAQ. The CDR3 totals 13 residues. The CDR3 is CASSPSRGNIQYF. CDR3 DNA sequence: TGTGCCAGCAGCCCATCACGAGGGAACATTCAGTACTTC.

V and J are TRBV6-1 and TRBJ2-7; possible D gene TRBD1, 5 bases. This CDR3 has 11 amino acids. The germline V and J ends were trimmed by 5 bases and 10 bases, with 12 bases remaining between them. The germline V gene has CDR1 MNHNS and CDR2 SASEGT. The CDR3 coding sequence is TGTGCCAGCAGTACAGACAGTAGACAGTACTTC. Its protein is CASSTDSRQYF.

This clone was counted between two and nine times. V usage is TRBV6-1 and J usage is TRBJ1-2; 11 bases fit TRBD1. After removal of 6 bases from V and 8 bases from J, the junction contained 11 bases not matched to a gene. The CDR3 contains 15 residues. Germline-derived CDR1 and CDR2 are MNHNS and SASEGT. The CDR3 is CASRRTGGRLGGYTF. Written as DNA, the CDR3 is TGTGCCAGCAGGAGGACAGGGGGCCGCCTTGGGGGCTACACCTTC.

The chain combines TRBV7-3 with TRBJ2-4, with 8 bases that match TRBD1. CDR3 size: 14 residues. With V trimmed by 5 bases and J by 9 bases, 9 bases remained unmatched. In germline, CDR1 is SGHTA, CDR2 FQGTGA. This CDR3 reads CASSQGQDDGIQYF. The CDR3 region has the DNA TGTGCCAGCAGCCAGGGACAGGATGATGGCATTCAGTACTTC.

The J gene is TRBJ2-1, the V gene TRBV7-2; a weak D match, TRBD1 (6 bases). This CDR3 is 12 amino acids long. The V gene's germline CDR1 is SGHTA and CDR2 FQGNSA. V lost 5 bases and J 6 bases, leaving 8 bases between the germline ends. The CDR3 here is CASSLQGNEQFF. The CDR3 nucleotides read TGTGCCAGCAGCCTACAGGGCAATGAGCAGTTCTTC.

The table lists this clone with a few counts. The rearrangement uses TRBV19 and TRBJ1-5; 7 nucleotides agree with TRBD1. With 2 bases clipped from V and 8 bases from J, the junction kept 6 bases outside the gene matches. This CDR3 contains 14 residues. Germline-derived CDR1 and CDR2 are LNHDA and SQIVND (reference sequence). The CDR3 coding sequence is TGTGCCAGTAGTATATCCTACAGGGGCGAGCCCCAGCATTTT. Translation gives CASSISYRGEPQHF.

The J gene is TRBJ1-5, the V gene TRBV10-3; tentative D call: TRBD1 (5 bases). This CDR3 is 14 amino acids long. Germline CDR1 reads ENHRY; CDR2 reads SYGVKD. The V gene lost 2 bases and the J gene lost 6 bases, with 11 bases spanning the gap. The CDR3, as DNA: TGTGCCATCAGTGAGAACCAGGGCGGTCAGCCCCAGCATTTT. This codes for CAISENQGGQPQHF.

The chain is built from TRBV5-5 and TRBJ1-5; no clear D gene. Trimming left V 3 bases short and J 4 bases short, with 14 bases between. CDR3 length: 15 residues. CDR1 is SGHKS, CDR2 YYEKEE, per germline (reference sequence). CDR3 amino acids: CASSSSPGRNQPQHF. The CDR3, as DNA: TGTGCCAGCAGCTCCTCTCCCGGGAGGAATCAGCCCCAGCATTTT.